A selection of T cell receptor beta chains follows, all from one sample in a study of blood T cell repertoires in COVID-19. The method was immunoSEQ multiplex PCR; TCRdb's version includes in-frame clones alone and lacks a portion of them. Among approximately 300,000 clones listed, around 82% were seen once. Material for sequencing was peripheral blood. The receptors derive from a human donor with COVID-19, enrolled during active disease. The donor label of this sample is uncertain. The CDR3 runs from the conserved cysteine through the conserved F or W. Fields, in order: V gene, J gene, D gene, clone size, CDR3 DNA, CDR3 protein. The D gene is left open where the match is weak. Rows give clone size only sometimes, using once, few, many, or a class for an expanded clone.

>TRBV28|TRBJ1-2|.|.
TGTGCCAGCAATCAATATGGCTACACCTTC
CASNQYGYTF
>TRBV11-2|TRBJ1-6|TRBD1|.
TGTGCCAGCAGCTTAGGGGGGGACAGGTTCCATTCACCCCTCCACTTT
CASSLGGDRFHSPLHF
>TRBV30|TRBJ1-2|TRBD1|.
TGTGCCTGGAGCAGGACAGGTCAGACTAACTATGGCTACACCTTC
CAWSRTGQTNYGYTF
>TRBV11-3|TRBJ2-1|TRBD2|.
TGTGCCAGCAGCCCCCCCATGAGGGGAGGGTACAATGAGCAGTTCTTC
CASSPPMRGGYNEQFF
>TRBV27|TRBJ2-2|TRBD1|.
TGTGCCAGCAGTTGGACAGGGGGCATGACCGGGGAGCTGTTTTTT
CASSWTGGMTGELFF
>TRBV11-2|TRBJ2-7|TRBD1|.
TGTGCCAGCAGCCTACCGGGACAGGGGTCCGTGGAGCAGTACTTC
CASSLPGQGSVEQYF
>TRBV3-1/TRBV3-2|TRBJ2-3|.|.
TGTGCCAGCAGCCAATTGACTAGTTTGGATACGCAGTATTTT
CASSQLTSLDTQYF
>TRBV5-4|TRBJ2-1|.|.
TGTGCCAGTACAGGGAGGGGTTCGGGGCAACGCTCCTACAATGAGCAGTTCTTC
CASTGRGSGQRSYNEQFF
>TRBV10-3|TRBJ1-1|.|.
TGTGCCATCAGTGAGGAACAGATGAACACTGAAGCTTTCTTT
CAISEEQMNTEAFF
>TRBV19|TRBJ2-1|TRBD2|.
TGTGCCAGTAGTTCTAAGAGCGGGAGGCATACAGGGAATGAGCAGTTCTTC
CASSSKSGRHTGNEQFF
>TRBV27|TRBJ2-4|.|.
TGTGCCAGCAGTTTGACAGAAAGAATAGCCAAAAACATTCAGTACTTC
CASSLTERIAKNIQYF
>TRBV9|TRBJ1-1|.|.
TGTGCCAGCAGCGCCCAGGGGAGGGGCACTGAAGCTTTCTTT
CASSAQGRGTEAFF
>TRBV6-1|TRBJ1-2|.|.
TGTGCCAGCAGTGAAGGATATTTCGAAGCAGGCGCTAACTATGGCTACACCTTC
CASSEGYFEAGANYGYTF
>TRBV9|TRBJ1-1|.|.
TGTGCCAGCAGCACCATTCCCGGAGGGAACACTGAAGCTTTCTTT
CASSTIPGGNTEAFF
>TRBV30|TRBJ1-2|.|few
TGTGCCTGGAATTCGGGGGGCAACTATGGCTACACCTTC
CAWNSGGNYGYTF
>TRBV9|TRBJ1-4|TRBD1|.
TGTGCCAGCAGCGTAGCTGGACAGGGGGCCACCGCAACTAATGAAAAACTGTTTTTT
CASSVAGQGATATNEKLFF
>TRBV6-5|TRBJ1-1|.|.
TGTGCCAGCAGTTACTCGAGGGGACTTAACACTGAAGCTTTCTTT
CASSYSRGLNTEAFF
>TRBV6-2/TRBV6-3|TRBJ2-3|TRBD2|.
TGTGCCAGCAGTACGGGGGGACGAGATACGCAGTATTTT
CASSTGGRDTQYF
>TRBV19|TRBJ2-2|.|many
TGTGCCAGCCGAAGGGGGGGGCAGGGGGCTACCGGGGAGCTGTTTTTT
CASRRGGQGATGELFF
>TRBV30|TRBJ2-7|TRBD2|once
TGTGCCTGGACGGCGGGAGCGACCTACGAGCAGTACTTC
CAWTAGATYEQYF
>TRBV2|TRBJ2-1|.|.
TGTGCCAGCAGCGCGACAGAATACAATGAGCAGTTCTTC
CASSATEYNEQFF
>TRBV27|TRBJ2-1|.|.
TGTGCCAGCAGTAGAGGGAATGAGCAGTTCTTC
CASSRGNEQFF
>TRBV15|TRBJ2-7|TRBD2|.
TGTGCCACCAGCAGAGTCCCCGGGACTAGCTCCTACGAGCAGTACTTC
CATSRVPGTSSYEQYF
>TRBV7-9|TRBJ2-1|TRBD2|.
TGTGCCAGCAGCTTTAGCGGGAGTCACAATGAGCAGTTCTTC
CASSFSGSHNEQFF
>TRBV5-8|TRBJ1-5|.|.
TGTGCCAGCAGTCACTGGCAGGGAACGGGCAATCAGCCCCAGCATTTT
CASSHWQGTGNQPQHF
>TRBV2|TRBJ2-7|TRBD1|few
TGTGCCAGCAGTGGCGGGACAGGTCCCTATCGGCGGTACTTC
CASSGGTGPYRRYF
>TRBV11-2|TRBJ2-1|.|.
TGTGCCAGCAGCTTAGCCCTAGCGCGCTACAATGAGCAGTTCTTC
CASSLALARYNEQFF
>TRBV12-3/TRBV12-4|TRBJ1-2|TRBD1|.
TGTGCCAGCAGGATATCGACAGGGATTGGCTACACCTTC
CASRISTGIGYTF
>TRBV28|TRBJ2-7|.|.
TGTGCCAGCAGTTTGCCCGGGGGACCAATCTACGAGCAGTACTTC
CASSLPGGPIYEQYF
>TRBV4-2|TRBJ2-5|.|few
TGTGCCAGCAGCCCCCGCCTGCGTGGAGAGACCCAGTACTTC
CASSPRLRGETQYF
>TRBV15|TRBJ1-1|.|.
TGTGCCACCAGCAGAGTGGGGGGGGCGGGTACTGAAGCTTTCTTT
CATSRVGGAGTEAFF
>TRBV29-1|TRBJ2-1|TRBD2|few
TGCAGCGTGCCGGGACTAGCGTTAAATGAGCAGTTCTTC
CSVPGLALNEQFF
>TRBV19|TRBJ1-2|TRBD1|.
TGTGCCAGTAGGGGACAGGGGGAGAATGGCTACACCTTC
CASRGQGENGYTF
>TRBV28|TRBJ2-1|.|.
TGTGCCAGCGCCTCGAATAGCGGATGGAGCTCCTACAATGAGCAGTTCTTC
CASASNSGWSSYNEQFF
>TRBV4-3|TRBJ2-7|TRBD2|.
TGCGCCAGCAGCCAAGATCGTAGCGGGATGGGCGAGCAGTACTTC
CASSQDRSGMGEQYF
>TRBV28|TRBJ1-5|TRBD1|.
TGTGCCAGCAGGCCGACAGGGGAAAGGCAGCCCCAGCATTTT
CASRPTGERQPQHF
>TRBV7-2|TRBJ2-3|TRBD2|.
TGTGCCAGCAGCCTGGGAACGGGAGGGCCTCCAGATACGCAGTATTTT
CASSLGTGGPPDTQYF
>TRBV7-9|TRBJ1-3|.|.
TGTGCCAGCAGCTCTCTTGACCGCGGCTCTGGAAACACCATATATTTT
CASSSLDRGSGNTIYF
>TRBV7-9|TRBJ1-1|.|.
TGTGCCAGCAGCCCAGGGAAGAACACTGAAGCTTTCTTT
CASSPGKNTEAFF
>TRBV28|TRBJ2-7|TRBD1|.
TGTGCCAGCAGTTCCGGAACCGGGACAGGGCCGTTCTACGAGCAGTACTTC
CASSSGTGTGPFYEQYF
>TRBV6-6|TRBJ1-6|.|.
TGTGCCAGCAGTTATGAGGGTGGGAGGGGAGGTTCACCCCTCCACTTT
CASSYEGGRGGSPLHF
>TRBV5-4|TRBJ2-2|TRBD2|.
TGTGCCAGCAGCTACCTAGCGGGAGAGGGTGGCGGGGAGCTGTTTTTT
CASSYLAGEGGGELFF
>TRBV5-1|TRBJ1-5|TRBD1|.
TGCGCCAGCAGCTTGGAAGGACAGGGGAATCAGCCCCAGCATTTT
CASSLEGQGNQPQHF
>TRBV5-1|TRBJ1-2|TRBD1|.
TGCGCCAGCAGCTTGGAAACGACAGGGTTTGGCTACACCTTC
CASSLETTGFGYTF
>TRBV2|TRBJ1-1|TRBD1|.
TGTGCCAGCAAAGGGGGCAGTGAGACTGAAGCTTTCTTT
CASKGGSETEAFF
>TRBV5-4|TRBJ2-2|TRBD2|.
TGTGCCAGCAGCAGGCCCAAAAGCGGGAGAACCGGGGAGCTGTTTTTT
CASSRPKSGRTGELFF
>TRBV5-1|TRBJ2-7|.|.
TGCGCCAGCAGGGGGGGTATGGGATGGAGCTCCTACGAGCAGTACTTC
CASRGGMGWSSYEQYF
>TRBV9|TRBJ1-1|TRBD1|.
TGTGCCAGCAGCGTTAGTATGACAGGGGGCGGCGAGAACACTGAAGCTTTCTTT
CASSVSMTGGGENTEAFF